This T cell receptor (beta chain) was sequenced in a study of blood T cell repertoires in COVID-19 (dated by TCRdb to the early 2020s). Some background on the complete study: The collaborator samples originated in the United States, Italy and Spain and spanned the acute and convalescent phases of COVID-19. A freely available public database, intended as a resource for researchers studying the immune response to SARS-CoV-2, is where the repertoires were released. A de-identified subject ID, COVID-19 status, age in years and sex were almost always included in the sample metadata. The samples were drawn from two sources: the first 160 participants of the ongoing ImmuneRACE study, and 1,200 or so subjects contributed by 6 global collaborators. The material from the prospective study consisted of cDNA or gDNA derived from T cells, B-cell-depleted T cells, or PBMCs. The dataset comprised deeply sampled blood TCRbeta repertoires from subjects exposed to, actively infected with, or recovered from COVID-19. Where available, HLA class I and class II types were taken from metadata supplied by the sample provider and were not determined by assay-based typing.

Comment on this clone: No antigen is known for it. No base qualities exist here, and no much larger clone lies one base off it.

What the authors observed across the whole study: Clinical and demographic metadata were provided uncurated, with the amount varying by source and participant.

Enrolling through a virtual design, the prospective study's participants ranged in age from roughly 18 to 95 years and lived across more than 20 United States geographic areas. In the prospective study, participants were assigned to cohorts based on the clinical history participants reported in a screening survey and a study questionnaire. For ImmuneRACE Cohort 3, a participant was defined as recovered based on two consecutive negative NP/OP PCR tests, clearance by a healthcare professional, or resolution of symptoms. Mobile phlebotomists in the prospective study collected whole blood, serum and a nasopharyngeal or oropharyngeal swab from every participant. Participants in the prospective study had the option to provide additional blood draws and questionnaires over an approximately two-month period. Prospective study blood samples were shipped either frozen or at room temperature before DNA extraction.

The V end gives up 2 bases and the J end 10 bases, leaving 13 bases in the junction not matched to a gene. In the germline V gene, CDR1 corresponds to SGHDT and CDR2 to YYEEEE. The CDR3 numbers 17 residues from cysteine through phenylalanine. Only CDR3 DNA remains: 51 bases, in frame from the first base. TCRbeta CDR3 regions were amplified from genomic DNA by means of the immunoSEQ Assay, a bias-controlled multiplex PCR. Regarding the original processing steps: Within the assay, amplification of reference gene primers was used to estimate how many nucleated cells each sample contained. To quantify the absolute abundance of each unique TCRbeta CDR3 rearrangement, sequence reads were collapsed and filtered. For each sample, productive Simpson clonality was calculated as the square root of Simpson's diversity index across productive rearrangements. In its TCRdb copy, this immuneACCESS table keeps in-frame sequences only and misses some clones. Where compared with another copy, unresolved V genes explain less than half of these, and the others have no known cause. V, J and clone size are taken as reported in that table, and D and trimming were inferred from the DNA itself. In all, the sample holds roughly 230,000 clones, and 82% of those were seen once. The ten largest account for around 3.4% of the sample.

This TCR derives from a woman aged 55-70 years who had recovered from COVID-19. The sample was PBMCs or T cells enriched from blood (not recorded which). The rearranged chain carries TRBV5-6 and TRBJ2-2; TRBD2 fits 11 bases in the junction. The CDR3 corresponds to CASSFLTGTSGFEELFF. The DNA reads TGTGCCAGCAGCTTCCTCACCGGGACTAGCGGTTTTGAGGAGCTGTTTTTT.